The 27 T cell receptor beta chains below all came from one sample that was sequenced in a study of cytomegalovirus exposure and HLA in healthy donors. A multiplex PCR was run with 60 Vbeta primers and 13 Jbeta primers. This table comes from immunoSEQ multiplex PCR, and its TCRdb copy is limited to in-frame clones, with some not included. The sample contains more than 95,000 clones, more than 70% of which appear only once. The specimen sequenced was PBMCs. The receptors here all came from a man aged 25-45 years in good health and CMV-seronegative.

V gene TRBV7-3 combines with J gene TRBJ1-1; 8 bases line up with TRBD1. Germline V gene data show CDR1 as SGHTA and CDR2 as FQGTGA. V trimming: 5 bases; J trimming: 4 bases; junction bases outside the gene matches: 6. The CDR3 loop spans 14 amino acids. The CDR3 spells CASSLTGGVTEAFF. CDR3 DNA: TGTGCCAGCAGCCTTACAGGGGGGGTCACTGAAGCTTTCTTT. Combining the CDR3 with reference TRBV7-3 and TRBJ1-1 gives the whole variable domain GAGVSQTPSNKVTEKGKYVELRCDPISGHTALYWYRQSLGQGPEFLIYFQGTGAADDSGLPNDRFFAVRPEGSVSTLKIQRTERGDSAVYLCASSLTGGVTEAFFGQGTRLTVV.

This clone was recorded a few times. The chain has TRBV7-6 and TRBJ2-1; 8 nucleotides match TRBD1. After removal of 5 bases from V and 7 bases from J, the junction contained 10 bases not matched to a gene. The CDR3 totals 15 residues. Per germline, CDR1 SGHVS and CDR2 FNYEAQ. CDR3 region: CASSNADRGYNEQFF. The CDR3 DNA reads as TGTGCCAGCAGCAACGCAGACAGGGGATATAATGAGCAGTTCTTC.

This chain connects TRBV2 to TRBJ2-7; TRBD2 is a possible D gene (7 bases). This CDR3 is 14 amino acids long. V gave up 4 bases and J gave up 2 bases, with 12 bases separating them. Per germline, CDR1 SNHLY and CDR2 FYNNEI. The CDR3 region has the DNA TGTGCCAGCAGTGCTGCGGGGGCCCCCTACGAGCAGTACTTC. Translation gives CASSAAGAPYEQYF.

A few counts support this clone. The same CDR3 is also encoded by other DNA sequences in this sample. This sequence joins TRBV19 and TRBJ1-3, with D uncertain. Germline V lookup: CDR1 LNHDA, CDR2 SQIVND (reference sequence). V was pared by 4 bases and J by 0 bases, with 10 bases between. This CDR3 has 15 amino acids. The CDR3: CASSTARDSGNTIYF. The CDR3 DNA is TGTGCCAGTAGTACCGCCCGGGACTCTGGAAACACCATATATTTT.

This clone was found once. This chain links TRBV7-6 with TRBJ2-3, with D maybe TRBD2 (6 bases). The CDR3 loop spans 16 amino acids. The V gene lost 1 base and the J gene lost 1 base, with 12 bases spanning the gap. CDR1 is SGHVS, CDR2 FNYEAQ, per germline. The DNA of the CDR3 is TGTGCCAGCAGCTTAGTTCCGGCTAGCGGCACAGATACGCAGTATTTT. It is translated as CASSLVPASGTDTQYF.

The V call is TRBV7-2, the J call TRBJ2-7, with 12 positions matching TRBD2. V trimming: 4 bases; J trimming: 4 bases; junction bases outside the gene matches: 2. Germline loops: CDR1 SGHTA, CDR2 FQGNSA. The CDR3 length is 14 residues. CDR3 nucleotides: TGTGCCAGCAGCTCTAGCGGGGGGGCGTACGAGCAGTACTTC. It specifies CASSSSGGAYEQYF.

The chain couples TRBV29-1 to TRBJ2-3; the match to TRBD2 covers 14 bases. With 4 bases clipped from V and 2 bases from J, the junction kept 5 bases outside the gene matches. Germline V gene data show CDR1 as SQVTM and CDR2 as ANQGSEA. This CDR3 is built from 16 residues. This CDR3 is CSVGGTSGGFTDTQYF. The CDR3 nucleotides read TGCAGCGTTGGAGGGACTAGCGGGGGTTTCACAGATACGCAGTATTTT.

In regard to this clone: Different DNA sequences within this sample yield the same CDR3. J is TRBJ1-2 and V is TRBV7-3; 8 bases are shared with TRBD1. The CDR3 length is 13 residues. The germline gives CDR1 SGHTA, CDR2 FQGTGA. V shed 2 bases, J shed 5 bases, and the junction held 1 base outside the gene matches. CDR3 in DNA: TGTGCCAGCAGCTTAGGGACAGGATATGGCTACACCTTC. This translates into CASSLGTGYGYTF.

V is TRBV6-1 and J is TRBJ1-2; D gene unclear. The length of the CDR3 is 12 residues. Trimming took off 3 bases at V and 4 bases at J, with 6 bases between the two ends. The V gene's germline CDR1 is MNHNS and CDR2 SASEGT. The CDR3 reads CASSENSYGYTF. Here the CDR3 DNA reads TGTGCCAGCAGTGAGAACAGCTATGGCTACACCTTC.

V is TRBV19 and J is TRBJ2-3; 9 bases align to TRBD2. V trimming: 3 bases; J trimming: 7 bases; junction bases outside the gene matches: 8. Germline V lookup: CDR1 LNHDA, CDR2 SQIVND (reference sequence). This CDR3 is 15 amino acids long. The CDR3 sequence is CASSMSSGAMNTQYF. CDR3 nucleotide sequence: TGTGCCAGTAGTATGTCTAGCGGGGCAATGAATACGCAGTATTTT. Full variable domain (rest looked up from reference TRBV19 and TRBJ2-3): DGGITQSPKYLFRKEGQNVTLSCEQNLNHDAMYWYRQDPGQGLRLIYYSQIVNDFQKGDIAEGYSVSREKKESFPLTVTSAQKNPTAFYLCASSMSSGAMNTQYFGPGTRLTVL.

This clone was counted between two and nine times. V usage is TRBV30 and J usage is TRBJ2-5, with 13 bases that match TRBD2. Germline V gives CDR1 GTSNPN, CDR2 SVGIG (reference sequence). The CDR3 has 17 amino acids. The junction had 12 bases not matched to a gene; V was cut back by 3 bases and J by 5 bases. Written as DNA, the CDR3 is TGTGCCTGGAGCCCGGGACTAGCGGGGTTCACGGGGGAGACCCAGTACTTC. Encoded protein: CAWSPGLAGFTGETQYF.

This clone was found once. The chain couples TRBV7-2 to TRBJ1-5, with a possible D match to TRBD1 (6 bases). The CDR3 has 15 residues. Germline V gives CDR1 SGHTA, CDR2 FQGNSA. The germline V and J ends were trimmed by 2 bases and 6 bases, with 14 bases remaining between them. The CDR3 sequence is CASSLTGPKGQPQHF. Here the CDR3 DNA reads TGTGCCAGCAGCTTAACAGGGCCCAAAGGTCAGCCCCAGCATTTT.

Judged by abundance, this clone is medium-sized (0.01 to 0.1%). The V gene is TRBV2, the J gene TRBJ2-7, with D possibly being TRBD2 (5 bases). CDR3 length: 11 residues. Germline V gives CDR1 SNHLY, CDR2 FYNNEI. V lost 7 bases to trimming and J lost 4 bases, with 8 bases between them. In DNA, the CDR3 is TGTGCCAGCACGGGGAAATACGAGCAGTACTTC. Amino acid sequence: CASTGKYEQYF.

To note about this clone: Other DNA sequences in the sample encode the same CDR3. The chain joins TRBV5-6 to TRBJ1-2; tentatively, D is TRBD1 (6 bases). The CDR3 length is 15 residues. Trimming cost V 0 bases and J 7 bases, with 16 bases left between them. The V gene's germline CDR1 is SGHDT and CDR2 YYEEEE. CDR3 in DNA: TGTGCCAGCAGCTTGGGAGGGGGAGAAGAGCTTGGCTACACCTTC. This gives the protein CASSLGGGEELGYTF.

The rearrangement joins TRBV6-1 to TRBJ1-4; possibly TRBD1 for D (5 bases). Trimming stripped 4 bases from V and 5 bases from J, with 14 bases between. CDR1 MNHNS and CDR2 SASEGT come from the germline V gene. This CDR3 region has 15 residues. CDR3 in DNA: TGTGCCAGCAGTGGGCGGGGGGACTTGAATGAAAAACTGTTTTTT. Residues: CASSGRGDLNEKLFF.

For this clone: One end of the junction is discordant with germline, which a read error may explain. The J gene is TRBJ2-7, the V gene TRBV18; D is ambiguous. The CDR3 has 13 amino acids. Germline CDR1 KGHSH, CDR2 LQKENI. This CDR3 reads CASSEAATYGQYF. The CDR3 DNA sequence: TGTGCCAGCTCAGAGGCGGCCACCTACGGGCAGTACTTC.

As for this clone: This CDR3 fails to terminate in the conserved phenylalanine or tryptophan, so it likely reflects a read error. This chain uses TRBV6-4 with TRBJ2-2; a weak D match, TRBD1 (6 bases). CDR3 length: 15 residues. CDR1 and CDR2 from the germline V gene are MRHNA and SNTAGT. V lost 9 bases to trimming and J lost 8 bases, with 22 bases between them. Here the CDR3 DNA reads TGTGCCAGATACCGGGACAAGAACACACGGGGGGAGCTGTTTTCT. Translated: CARYRDKNTRGELFS.

The chain carries TRBV11-2 and TRBJ2-4; 11 bases match TRBD2. The J segment lost 12 bases and the V segment lost 3 bases, leaving 4 bases of the junction unmatched. The CDR3 spans 13 residues. CDR1 and CDR2 (germline): SGHAT, FQNNGV. DNA for the CDR3: TGTGCCAGCAGCTTCACGGGACTAGCGGATCAGTACTTC. Protein: CASSFTGLADQYF.

V usage is TRBV4-1 and J usage is TRBJ1-6; 7 bases map to TRBD1. This CDR3 is 15 amino acids long. Germline V gene lookup returns CDR1 MGHRA and CDR2 YSYEKL. Trimming at V came to 1 base and at J to 5 bases, leaving 2 bases not matched to a gene. The CDR3 here is CASSQADRDNSPLHF. CDR3 nucleotides: TGCGCCAGCAGCCAAGCCGACAGGGATAATTCACCCCTCCACTTT.

The chain links TRBV7-9 to TRBJ1-6; D gene uncertain. The CDR3 runs to 15 residues. Looked up from germline, CDR1 is SEHNR and CDR2 is FQNEAQ (reference sequence). Trimming stripped 2 bases from V and 3 bases from J, with 8 bases between. The CDR3 coding sequence is TGTGCCAGCAGCTTATCTAATGACTATAATTCACCCCTCCACTTT. It translates to CASSLSNDYNSPLHF.

V gene TRBV28 combines with J gene TRBJ2-7; 7 nucleotides line up with TRBD2. V dropped 1 base and J dropped 0; count of bases not matched to a gene: 9. From germline, CDR1 is MDHEN and CDR2 SYDVKM. CDR3 length: 17 amino acids. CDR3 coding DNA: TGTGCCAGCAGTTTATCTTGGGGTACGGGGGGCTCCTACGAGCAGTACTTC. It is translated as CASSLSWGTGGSYEQYF.

The rearrangement links TRBV5-1 to TRBJ1-1; D perhaps matches TRBD1 (5 bases). The CDR3 totals 15 residues. Germline CDR1 reads SGHRS; CDR2 reads YFSETQ. Trimming stripped 5 bases from V and 2 bases from J, with 16 bases between. CDR3 loop: CASRPGGTSNTEAFF. The CDR3 coding sequence is TGCGCCAGCAGGCCAGGCGGGACCTCAAACACTGAAGCTTTCTTT.

The V gene is TRBV30, the J gene TRBJ2-7; TRBD1 matches 8 bases. J gave up 1 base and V 2 bases, and 7 bases lay outside the gene matches. The germline CDR1 and CDR2 sequences are GTSNPN and SVGIG (reference sequence). The CDR3 has 15 residues. CDR3 DNA sequence: TGTGCCTGGAGTTGGGGCGGGACAGGATCCTACGAGCAGTACTTC. Protein: CAWSWGGTGSYEQYF.

This chain uses TRBV2 with TRBJ2-2; D might be TRBD2 (5 bases). Germline CDR1 is SNHLY and CDR2 is FYNNEI. CDR3 length equals 15 residues. The germline V and J ends were trimmed by 4 bases and 0 bases, with 9 bases remaining between them. CDR3: CASSGLAANTGELFF. Written as DNA, the CDR3 is TGTGCCAGCAGTGGGCTAGCCGCGAACACCGGGGAGCTGTTTTTT.

This chain links TRBV4-2 with TRBJ2-4, with 7 bases that match TRBD1. This CDR3 is built from 15 residues. After removal of 4 bases from V and 5 bases from J, the junction contained 8 bases not matched to a gene. From germline, CDR1 is LGHNA and CDR2 YNFKEQ. Here the CDR3 reads CASSPRQGKENIQYF. The CDR3 region has the DNA TGTGCCAGCAGCCCCCGACAGGGTAAGGAAAACATTCAGTACTTC.

This clone showed up just a few times. The chain joins TRBV10-1 to TRBJ1-2; D call uncertain. The V gene lost 7 bases and the J gene lost 10 bases, with 16 bases spanning the gap. This CDR3 region has 12 residues. Germline CDR1 WNHNN, CDR2 SYGVQD (reference sequence). This CDR3 is CASKATSHVYTF. CDR3 coding DNA: TGCGCCAGCAAAGCGACCAGTCATGTCTACACCTTC.

The CDR3 is CASSERIVSTAKTGELFF. CDR3 bases: TGTGCCAGCAGTGAAAGGATTGTCTCAACAGCCAAAACCGGGGAGCTGTTTTTT. V gene TRBV6-1 combines with J gene TRBJ2-2; D is unresolved. V was trimmed by 2 bases and J by 5 bases, leaving 21 bases between them. Germline loops: CDR1 MNHNS, CDR2 SASEGT. The CDR3 loop spans 18 amino acids.